The 15 T cell receptor beta chains below were found in one sample sequenced in a study of PD-1 blockade in classical Hodgkin lymphoma. TCRdb keeps only in-frame clones here, not all; method: immunoSEQ multiplex PCR. The repertoire holds over 90,000 clones, with roughly nine tenths as singletons. Brentuximab vedotin exposure varied, and every patient relapsed after autologous stem cell transplantation. The source material was peripheral blood mononuclear cells (PBMCs), sampled before the second cycle of nivolumab. The origin of the receptors is a human donor with classical Hodgkin lymphoma.

V and J are TRBV5-3 and TRBJ2-1, with 7 bases aligning to TRBD1. TRBV5-3 carries the ORF label, with uncertain function. Trimming removed 6 bases from V and 6 bases from J; junction bases left unmatched: 9. The CDR3 spans 14 residues. The CDR3 region is CARTRSRDSNEQFF. The CDR3 nucleotides are TGTGCCAGAACCCGTTCGAGGGACAGCAATGAGCAGTTCTTC.

The chain links TRBV7-3 to TRBJ2-3; D may be TRBD1 (5 bases). The CDR3 loop spans 13 amino acids. Germline V CDR1 and CDR2: SGHTA, FQGTGA. V gave up 8 bases and J gave up 0 bases, with 9 bases separating them. The CDR3 protein is CASGATSTDTQYF. The DNA of the CDR3 is TGTGCCAGCGGGGCAACTAGCACAGATACGCAGTATTTT.

This chain uses TRBV13 with TRBJ2-7, with D hard to call. From germline, CDR1 is PRHDT and CDR2 FYEKMQ (reference sequence). CDR3 size: 13 residues. The ends were cut back, 0 bases at V and 1 base at J, with 4 bases in the middle. The CDR3: CASSLGESYEQYF. In DNA form, the CDR3 reads TGTGCCAGCAGCTTAGGGGAATCCTACGAGCAGTACTTC. The complete variable domain, with remaining parts taken from reference TRBV13 and TRBJ2-7, reads AAGVIQSPRHLIKEKRETATLKCYPIPRHDTVYWYQQGPGQDPQFLISFYEKMQSDKGSIPDRFSAQQFSDYHSELNMSSLELGDSALYFCASSLGESYEQYFGPGTRLTVT.

The CDR3 sequence is CASSLREQFF. As DNA, the CDR3 is TGTGCCAGCAGCTTAAGAGAGCAGTTCTTC. The chain is built from TRBV7-9 and TRBJ2-1; D ambiguous. This CDR3 has 10 residues. Trimming stripped 2 bases from V and 10 bases from J, with 3 bases between. CDR1 and CDR2 (germline): SEHNR, FQNEAQ (reference sequence). The full variable domain, rest sourced from reference TRBV7-9 and TRBJ2-1, is DTGVSQNPRHKITKRGQNVTFRCDPISEHNRLYWYRQTLGQGPEFLTYFQNEAQLEKSRLLSDRFSAERPKGSFSTLEIQRTEQGDSAMYLCASSLREQFFGPGTRLTVL.

The chain combines TRBV28 with TRBJ1-4; unclear D gene. Germline V CDR1 and CDR2: MDHEN, SYDVKM. The germline V and J ends were trimmed by 6 bases and 0 bases, with 8 bases remaining between them. This CDR3 comprises 14 residues. As DNA, the CDR3 is TGTGCCAGCAGCAGACGGTCAACTAATGAAAAACTGTTTTTT. Encoded protein: CASSRRSTNEKLFF.

This clone appeared once. The CDR3 coding sequence is TGTGCCAGCAGCGTAACCGGGACAGTAGGTGAAAAACTGTTTTTT. Translated: CASSVTGTVGEKLFF. This chain uses TRBV7-2 with TRBJ1-4; 7 bases are shared with TRBD1. CDR3 length equals 15 residues. Germline assignment: CDR1 SGHTA and CDR2 FQGNSA. The junction had 10 bases not matched to a gene; V was cut back by 5 bases and J by 7 bases.

The V call is TRBV28, the J call TRBJ2-3, with 10 bases lining up with TRBD2. Unmatched junction bases numbered 6, after V lost 6 bases and J lost 6 bases. The germline gives CDR1 MDHEN, CDR2 SYDVKM. This CDR3 has 14 amino acids. CDR3 sequence: CASSSSGSGDTQYF. CDR3 bases: TGTGCCAGCAGCTCTAGCGGGAGCGGGGATACGCAGTATTTT.

This chain joins TRBV25-1 and TRBJ1-2, with 8 bases identical to TRBD1. The CDR3 length is 14 residues. Looked up from germline, CDR1 is MGHDK and CDR2 is SYGVNS. The V gene end was trimmed by 7 bases and the J gene end by 8 bases; junction bases not matched to a gene: 12. The CDR3 reads CASTRDRWIRGYTF. CDR3 in DNA: TGTGCCAGCACTCGGGACAGGTGGATTAGGGGCTACACCTTC.

CDR3 residues: CASSLSTGTGSPSYEQYF. The CDR3 DNA reads TGTGCCAGCAGCCTATCAACCGGGACAGGGTCCCCTTCCTACGAGCAGTACTTC. V usage is TRBV28 and J usage is TRBJ2-7; 9 bases fit TRBD1. Germline assignment: CDR1 MDHEN and CDR2 SYDVKM. The CDR3 consists of 18 residues. With V trimmed by 6 bases and J by 1 base, 16 bases remained unmatched.

The V call is TRBV12-1, the J call TRBJ1-1; the table's D call, TRBD1, was not checked against the DNA. TRBV12-1 is recorded as a pseudogene. This CDR3 has 15 residues. The CDR3 is CASSVNRGRFGEAFF. CDR3 DNA sequence: TGTGCCAGCAGCGTGAACAGGGGTCGGTTCGGTGAAGCTTTCTTT.

There are a few counts of this clone. V gene TRBV5-1 combines with J gene TRBJ1-2; D is possibly TRBD1 (6 bases). V lost 3 bases, J lost 4 bases, and 10 bases lay in between. Per germline, CDR1 SGHRS and CDR2 YFSETQ. This CDR3 is 13 amino acids long. The CDR3 nucleotides are TGCGCCAGCAGCTCAACAGGGATCTATGGCTACACCTTC. Translating it yields CASSSTGIYGYTF.

The chain couples TRBV6-5 to TRBJ2-3, with D hard to call. With 7 bases removed from V and 1 base from J, the gap between germline ends came to 9 bases. Germline V gene lookup returns CDR1 MNHEY and CDR2 SVGAGI. The CDR3 totals 13 residues. This chain's CDR3 is CASNGPGTDTQYF. The CDR3 DNA reads TGTGCCAGCAACGGACCAGGCACAGATACGCAGTATTTT.

The J gene is TRBJ2-7, the V gene TRBV7-2; the D is unclear. The CDR3 runs to 15 residues. Looked up from germline, CDR1 is SGHTA and CDR2 is FQGNSA. Trimming pared 1 base from V and 2 bases from J, leaving 12 bases between. For the CDR3, the DNA is TGTGCCAGCAGCTTAGGCGGCGCGAATGCCTACGAGCAGTACTTC. This sequence encodes CASSLGGANAYEQYF.

This clone is a singleton in its sample. The V gene is TRBV13, the J gene TRBJ1-3, with 7 bases matching TRBD1. Trimming removed 3 bases from V and 4 bases from J; junction bases left unmatched: 9. Germline V gene lookup returns CDR1 PRHDT and CDR2 FYEKMQ (reference sequence). The CDR3 spans 16 residues. CDR3 loop: CASSFRQGKSGNTIYF. The CDR3 bases are TGTGCCAGCAGCTTCCGACAGGGCAAATCCGGAAACACCATATATTTT.

The rearrangement uses TRBV4-1 and TRBJ2-5, with TRBD2 identical over 8 bases. With V trimmed by 1 base and J by 1 base, 8 bases remained unmatched. CDR3 length: 17 amino acids. Per the germline V gene, CDR1 is MGHRA and CDR2 is YSYEKL. CDR3 bases: TGCGCCAGCAGCCAAGTTCAAGCGGGAGTGTCCCAAGAGACCCAGTACTTC. Amino acids: CASSQVQAGVSQETQYF.